This T cell receptor beta chain was identified in a study of blood T cell repertoires in COVID-19. The data were produced by immunoSEQ multiplex PCR, yet TCRdb's version contains in-frame clones alone and is incomplete. The sample lists approximately 220,000 clones, 84% seen once, with about 7% in the top ten. This TCR derives from a woman aged 40 to 55 who had recovered from COVID-19. The sample consisted of PBMCs or T cells enriched from blood (not recorded which).

The CDR3 here is CASSLDGFPSGSYNEQFF. The CDR3 nucleotides read TGTGCCAGCAGCTTAGATGGATTCCCTAGCGGGTCCTACAATGAGCAGTTCTTC. This chain connects TRBV11-3 to TRBJ2-1; 8 nucleotides match TRBD2. Germline V gene data show CDR1 as SGHNT and CDR2 as YENEEA. The CDR3 is 18 amino acids. V was clipped by 0 bases and J by 1 base; unmatched bases: 8.